This passage covers 16 T cell receptor beta chains from one sample sequenced in a study of vaccination effects on CD4 cells after COVID-19. These TCRs are of unknown antigen specificity. Culture lasted about 11 days before CD4+ T cell isolation. Of the BNT162b2 and mRNA-1273 vaccines, participants received two doses of one or the other. The table came from immunoSEQ multiplex PCR; TCRdb's copy has only in-frame clones and leaves some out. The sample lists approximately 31,000 clones, roughly 74% occurring once. The sequencing used CD4+ T cells from PBMCs cultured without peptide, collected after COVID-19 vaccination. The receptor source for this set is a human donor who received a COVID-19 vaccine.

The chain joins TRBV5-6 to TRBJ1-3; 7 bases map to TRBD1. Germline V CDR1 and CDR2: SGHDT, YYEEEE. V trimming: 4 bases; J trimming: 0 bases; junction bases outside the gene matches: 13. The CDR3 is 18 residues long. In DNA, the CDR3 is TGTGCCAGCAGCCCCGGAGGGGGCAAGCCCTTCTCTGGAAACACCATATATTTT. Translation: CASSPGGGKPFSGNTIYF.

V is TRBV10-3 and J is TRBJ2-1; 7 bases agree with TRBD1. From germline, CDR1 is ENHRY and CDR2 SYGVKD. Losses at the gene ends were 7 bases for V and 4 bases for J; bases not matched to a gene: 4. This CDR3 contains 13 residues. The CDR3: CAITGQPYNEQFF. The CDR3 bases are TGTGCCATCACGGGACAGCCATACAATGAGCAGTTCTTC.

A few counts support this clone. The CDR3 sequence is CASSLNIAGLGDTQYF. Here the CDR3 DNA reads TGCGCCAGCAGCCTCAACATAGCGGGATTGGGAGATACGCAGTATTTT. The genes are TRBV5-1 and TRBJ2-3; 8 nucleotides agree with TRBD2. The CDR3 totals 16 residues. V trimming: 4 bases; J trimming: 5 bases; junction bases outside the gene matches: 12. The germline CDR1 and CDR2 sequences are SGHRS and YFSETQ.

The rearrangement links TRBV5-1 to TRBJ2-3, with TRBD1 identical over 9 bases. CDR1 is SGHRS and CDR2 is YFSETQ in the germline V gene. The CDR3 covers 16 residues. With V trimmed by 0 bases and J by 5 bases, 7 bases remained unmatched. The CDR3 nucleotides read TGCGCCAGCAGCTTGGGACAGGGGGGGGCCGGAGATACGCAGTATTTT. This gives the protein CASSLGQGGAGDTQYF.

This clone occurred once. The V and J genes are TRBV18 and TRBJ2-7, with D perhaps matching TRBD2 (6 bases). Trimming removed 2 bases at V and 4 bases at J, with 15 bases between. Per germline, CDR1 KGHSH and CDR2 LQKENI. This CDR3 has 15 amino acids. Here the CDR3 reads CASSPGTGLIYEQYF. Written as DNA, the CDR3 is TGTGCCAGCTCACCAGGAACGGGACTCATTTACGAGCAGTACTTC.

This sequence joins TRBV6-5 and TRBJ1-1, with a weak D call TRBD1 (6 bases). Germline-derived CDR1 and CDR2 are MNHEY and SVGAGI. The CDR3 length is 14 residues. The V end was cut by 6 bases, the J end by 1 base, with 12 bases between. Here the CDR3 DNA reads TGTGCCAGCAGGGCGGGACACCCGAACACTGAAGCTTTCTTT. This codes for CASRAGHPNTEAFF.

This clone has just one count. The V and J genes are TRBV28 and TRBJ2-7; 11 nucleotides align to TRBD2. This CDR3 region has 17 residues. The V segment lost 7 bases and the J segment 1 base; nucleotides outside the gene matches: 12. Germline CDR1 reads MDHEN; CDR2 reads SYDVKM. Here the CDR3 reads CASIPTISGRGSYEQYF. In nucleotides, the CDR3 is TGTGCCAGCATCCCGACCATTAGCGGGAGGGGTTCCTACGAGCAGTACTTC. Supplemented by reference TRBV28 and TRBJ2-7, the full variable domain reads DVKVTQSSRYLVKRTGEKVFLECVQDMDHENMFWYRQDPGLGLRLIYFSYDVKMKEKGDIPEGYSVSREKKERFSLILESASTNQTSMYLCASIPTISGRGSYEQYFGPGTRLTVT.

The chain is built from TRBV6-2 or TRBV6-3 and TRBJ1-5; tentatively, D is TRBD1 (5 bases). CDR1 and CDR2 from the germline V gene are MNHEY and SVGEGT. This CDR3 is built from 17 residues. V dropped 0 bases and J dropped 4 bases, with 16 bases sitting between them. The CDR3 bases are TGTGCCAGCAGTTACTCCTCCGGGGCACTAAGTAATCAGCCCCAGCATTTT. The encoded protein is CASSYSSGALSNQPQHF.

The chain carries TRBV18 and TRBJ1-2; unclear D gene. From germline, CDR1 is KGHSH and CDR2 LQKENI. V was pared by 3 bases and J by 3 bases, with 20 bases between. The CDR3 length is 17 residues. The chain's CDR3 is CASSPPAGRWQDYGYTF. CDR3 nucleotide sequence: TGTGCCAGCTCACCCCCCGCAGGACGATGGCAGGACTATGGCTACACCTTC.

The chain joins TRBV19 to TRBJ2-7, with D unclear. The CDR3 extends over 15 amino acids. Deletions cut 3 bases from V and 2 bases from J, with 14 bases between. Germline CDR1 and CDR2: LNHDA and SQIVND (reference sequence). CDR3 coding DNA: TGTGCCAGTAGTATTGGGCAGCTTGAGACCTACGAGCAGTACTTC. It translates to CASSIGQLETYEQYF.

J is TRBJ2-7 and V is TRBV30; D gene unclear. Germline V lookup: CDR1 GTSNPN, CDR2 SVGIG (reference sequence). The CDR3 spans 11 residues. Trimming stripped 2 bases from V and 7 bases from J, with 9 bases between. CDR3 sequence: CAWSRVQEQYF. The CDR3 DNA is TGTGCCTGGAGTCGGGTCCAGGAGCAGTACTTC.

The chain is built from TRBV6-5 and TRBJ1-2, with a tentative D call TRBD1 (6 bases). V was shortened by 6 bases and J by 0 bases, with 14 bases between the two germline ends. The germline gives CDR1 MNHEY, CDR2 SVGAGI. This CDR3 has 15 residues. CDR3 amino acids: CASSPAQGSNYGYTF. In DNA, the CDR3 is TGTGCCAGCAGCCCCGCCCAGGGGTCTAACTATGGCTACACCTTC.

The chain links TRBV24-1 to TRBJ2-2; perhaps TRBD1 as D (6 bases). Germline V gives CDR1 KGHDR, CDR2 SFDVKD. Trimming took off 7 bases at V and 1 base at J, with 15 bases between the two ends. The CDR3 is made up of 16 amino acids. The CDR3 reads CATRDPKTGNTGELFF. The CDR3, as DNA: TGTGCCACCAGAGATCCGAAGACAGGGAACACCGGGGAGCTGTTTTTT.

This chain joins TRBV4-1 and TRBJ1-4, with no clear D. The V end lost 4 bases, the J end lost 2 bases, and 23 bases lay between the germline ends. Germline V gene lookup returns CDR1 MGHRA and CDR2 YSYEKL. The CDR3 sequence is 19 residues long. DNA for the CDR3: TGCGCCAGCAGCCCTCCCCCCGACGGAAAGAAACCTACTAATGAAAAACTGTTTTTT. Translated: CASSPPPDGKKPTNEKLFF.

The chain couples TRBV29-1 to TRBJ1-1; no reliable D call. CDR3 size: 15 residues. V was shortened by 7 bases and J by 0 bases, with 18 bases between the two germline ends. The germline V gene encodes CDR1 SQVTM and CDR2 ANQGSEA. The CDR3 loop reads CSAAARFAMNTEAFF. CDR3 nucleotide sequence: TGCAGCGCCGCGGCCAGGTTTGCCATGAACACTGAAGCTTTCTTT.

A few counts support this clone. The rearrangement joins TRBV5-6 to TRBJ1-2; 7 nucleotides line up with TRBD1. This CDR3 is built from 14 residues. The V gene's germline CDR1 is SGHDT and CDR2 YYEEEE. V trimming: 4 bases; J trimming: 1 base; junction bases outside the gene matches: 4. CDR3 nucleotide sequence: TGTGCCAGCAGCCGAGGGACAGTTAACTATGGCTACACCTTC. This encodes CASSRGTVNYGYTF.